This T cell receptor beta chain was observed in a study of blood T cell repertoires in COVID-19. Study-wide context: In each case, the material was cDNA or gDNA derived from T cells, B-cell-depleted T cells, or PBMCs.

The germline V gene encodes CDR1 LNHNV and CDR2 YYDKDF (reference sequence). The CDR3 loop spans 14 amino acids. Germline trimming cut 6 bases from V and 3 bases from J; bases unmatched to any gene: 7. Repertoires were generated with immunoSEQ multiplex PCR, while TCRdb's copy carries only in-frame clones and drops some. The table has 130,000 or so clones, 80% to 85% seen once; the top ten hold 18%. The material sequenced was PBMCs or T cells enriched from blood (not recorded which). The TCR comes from a man aged 30 to 39 who had recovered from COVID-19. The rearrangement uses TRBV15 and TRBJ1-2; 7 nucleotides line up with TRBD1. CDR3 sequence: CATRPAGTDYGYTF. Written as DNA, the CDR3 is TGTGCCACCAGGCCCGCCGGGACAGACTATGGCTACACCTTC.